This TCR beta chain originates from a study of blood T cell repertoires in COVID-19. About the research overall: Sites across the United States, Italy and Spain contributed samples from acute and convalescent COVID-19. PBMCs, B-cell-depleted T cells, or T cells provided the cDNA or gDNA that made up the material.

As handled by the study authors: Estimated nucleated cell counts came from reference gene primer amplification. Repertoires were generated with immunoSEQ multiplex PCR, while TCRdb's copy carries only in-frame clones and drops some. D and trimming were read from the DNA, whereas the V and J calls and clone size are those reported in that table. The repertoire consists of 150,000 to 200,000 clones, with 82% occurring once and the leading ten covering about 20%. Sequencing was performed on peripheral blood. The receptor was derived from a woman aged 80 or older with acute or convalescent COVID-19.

The DNA for the CDR3 is TGTGCCAGTAGTGGAGGCCGGGGGGCCCCAGGCGGGGAGCTGTTTTTT. Protein product: CASSGGRGAPGGELFF. The chain uses TRBV19 and TRBJ2-2; a possible D gene is TRBD2 (7 bases). CDR1 and CDR2 (germline): LNHDA, SQIVND (reference sequence). V was cut by 5 bases and J by 7 bases, with 20 bases left in between. The CDR3 runs 16 residues.